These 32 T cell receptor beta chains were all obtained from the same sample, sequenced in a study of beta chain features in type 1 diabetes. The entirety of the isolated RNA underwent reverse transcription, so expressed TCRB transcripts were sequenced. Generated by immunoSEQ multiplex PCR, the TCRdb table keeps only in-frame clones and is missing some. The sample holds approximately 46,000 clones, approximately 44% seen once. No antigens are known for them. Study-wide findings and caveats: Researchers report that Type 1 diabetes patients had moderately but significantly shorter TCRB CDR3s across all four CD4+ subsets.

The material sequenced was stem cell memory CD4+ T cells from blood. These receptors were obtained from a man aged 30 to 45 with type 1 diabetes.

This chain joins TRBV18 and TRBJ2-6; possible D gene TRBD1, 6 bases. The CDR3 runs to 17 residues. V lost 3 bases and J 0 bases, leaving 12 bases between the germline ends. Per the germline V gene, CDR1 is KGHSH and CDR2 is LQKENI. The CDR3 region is CASSPDRIVSGANVLTF. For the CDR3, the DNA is TGTGCCAGCTCACCTGACAGGATAGTCTCTGGGGCCAACGTCCTGACTTTC.

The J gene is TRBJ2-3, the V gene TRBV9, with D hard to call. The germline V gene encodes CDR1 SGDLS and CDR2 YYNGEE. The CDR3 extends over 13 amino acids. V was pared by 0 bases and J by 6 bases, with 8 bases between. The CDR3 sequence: CASSVDLRDTQYF. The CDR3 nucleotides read TGTGCCAGCAGCGTAGACCTCCGGGATACGCAGTATTTT.

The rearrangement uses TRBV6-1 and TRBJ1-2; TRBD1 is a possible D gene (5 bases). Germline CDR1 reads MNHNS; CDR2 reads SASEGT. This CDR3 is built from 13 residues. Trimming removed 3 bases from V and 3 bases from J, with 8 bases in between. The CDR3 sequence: CASSERGDYGYTF. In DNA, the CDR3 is TGTGCCAGCAGTGAGCGGGGCGACTATGGCTACACCTTC.

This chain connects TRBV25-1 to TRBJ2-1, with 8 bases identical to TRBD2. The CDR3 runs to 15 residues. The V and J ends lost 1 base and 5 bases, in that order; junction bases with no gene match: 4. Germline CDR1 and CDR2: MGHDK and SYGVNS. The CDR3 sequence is CASSEWRSGDNEQFF. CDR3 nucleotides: TGTGCCAGCAGTGAATGGCGTAGCGGGGACAATGAGCAGTTCTTC. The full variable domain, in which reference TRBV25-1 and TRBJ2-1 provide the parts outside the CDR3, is EADIYQTPRYLVIGTGKKITLECSQTMGHDKMYWYQQDPGMELHLIHYSYGVNSTEKGDLSSESTVSRIRTEHFPLTLESARPSHTSQYLCASSEWRSGDNEQFFGPGTRLTVL.

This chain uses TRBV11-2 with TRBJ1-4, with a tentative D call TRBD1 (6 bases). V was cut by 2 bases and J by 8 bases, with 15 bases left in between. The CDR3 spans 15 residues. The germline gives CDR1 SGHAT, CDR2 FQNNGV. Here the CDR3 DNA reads TGTGCCAGCAGCTTACGATACAGGGTCGGCGAAAAACTGTTTTTT. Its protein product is CASSLRYRVGEKLFF.

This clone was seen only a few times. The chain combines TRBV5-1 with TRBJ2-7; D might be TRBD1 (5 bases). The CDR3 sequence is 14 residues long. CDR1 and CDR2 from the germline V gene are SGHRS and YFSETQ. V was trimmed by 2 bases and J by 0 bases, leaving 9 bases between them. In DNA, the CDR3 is TGCGCCAGCAGCTTACAGGCCTCCTCCTACGAGCAGTACTTC. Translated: CASSLQASSYEQYF.

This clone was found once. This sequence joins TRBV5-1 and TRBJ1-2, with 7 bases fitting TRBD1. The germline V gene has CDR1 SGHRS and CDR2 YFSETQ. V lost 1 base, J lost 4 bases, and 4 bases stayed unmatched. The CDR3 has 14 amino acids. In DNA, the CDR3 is TGCGCCAGCAGCTTGTTACAGGGGACCTATGGCTACACCTTC. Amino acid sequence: CASSLLQGTYGYTF.

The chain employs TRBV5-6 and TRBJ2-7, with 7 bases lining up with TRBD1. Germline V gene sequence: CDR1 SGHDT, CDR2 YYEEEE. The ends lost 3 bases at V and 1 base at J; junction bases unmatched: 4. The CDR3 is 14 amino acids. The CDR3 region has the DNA TGTGCCAGCAGCTCCGGACAGGTTTCCTACGAGCAGTACTTC. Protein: CASSSGQVSYEQYF.

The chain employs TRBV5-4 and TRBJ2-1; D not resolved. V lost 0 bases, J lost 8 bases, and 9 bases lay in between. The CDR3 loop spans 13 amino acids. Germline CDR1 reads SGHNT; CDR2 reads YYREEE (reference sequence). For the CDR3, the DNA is TGTGCCAGCAGCTTGGGAGTAGTCGATGAGCAGTTCTTC. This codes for CASSLGVVDEQFF.

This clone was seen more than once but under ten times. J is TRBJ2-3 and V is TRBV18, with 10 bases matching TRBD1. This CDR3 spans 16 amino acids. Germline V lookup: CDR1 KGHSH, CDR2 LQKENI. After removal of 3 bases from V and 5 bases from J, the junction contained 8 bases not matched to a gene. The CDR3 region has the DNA TGTGCCAGCTCACCGGCATGGACAGGGGGTCAAGATACGCAGTATTTT. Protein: CASSPAWTGGQDTQYF.

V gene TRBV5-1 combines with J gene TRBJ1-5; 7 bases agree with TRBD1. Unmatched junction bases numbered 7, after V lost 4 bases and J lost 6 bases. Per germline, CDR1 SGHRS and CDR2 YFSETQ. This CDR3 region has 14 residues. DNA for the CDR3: TGCGCCAGCAGCGCGCAGGGGGGAGGTCAGCCCCAGCATTTT. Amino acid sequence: CASSAQGGGQPQHF. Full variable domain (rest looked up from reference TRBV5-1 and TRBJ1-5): KAGVTQTPRYLIKTRGQQVTLSCSPISGHRSVSWYQQTPGQGLQFLFEYFSETQRNKGNFPGRFSGRQFSNSRSEMNVSTLELGDSALYLCASSAQGGGQPQHFGDGTRLSIL.

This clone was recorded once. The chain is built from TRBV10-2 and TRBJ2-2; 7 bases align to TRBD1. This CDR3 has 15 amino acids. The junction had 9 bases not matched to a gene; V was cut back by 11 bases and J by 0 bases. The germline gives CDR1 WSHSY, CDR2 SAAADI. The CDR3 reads CACHWGQTNTGELFF. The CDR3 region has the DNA TGCGCCTGTCATTGGGGACAGACGAACACCGGGGAGCTGTTTTTT.

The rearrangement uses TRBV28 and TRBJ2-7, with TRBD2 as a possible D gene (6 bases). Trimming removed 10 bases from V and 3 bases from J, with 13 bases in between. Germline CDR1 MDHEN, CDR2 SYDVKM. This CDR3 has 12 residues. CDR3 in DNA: TGTGCCAAGGGACTCACGGGCTACGAGCAGTACTTC. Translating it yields CAKGLTGYEQYF.

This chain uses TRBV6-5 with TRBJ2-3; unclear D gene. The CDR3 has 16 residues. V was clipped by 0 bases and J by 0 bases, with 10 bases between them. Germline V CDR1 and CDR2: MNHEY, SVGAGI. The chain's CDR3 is CASSYSSGISTDTQYF. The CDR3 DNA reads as TGTGCCAGCAGTTACTCGTCGGGTATTAGCACAGATACGCAGTATTTT.

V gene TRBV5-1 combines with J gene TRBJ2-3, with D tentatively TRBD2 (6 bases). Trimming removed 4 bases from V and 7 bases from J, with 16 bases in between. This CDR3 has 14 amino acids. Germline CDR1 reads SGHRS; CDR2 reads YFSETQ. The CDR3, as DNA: TGCGCCAGCAGCGGGCCGGGAGCGAGGAATACGCAGTATTTT. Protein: CASSGPGARNTQYF.

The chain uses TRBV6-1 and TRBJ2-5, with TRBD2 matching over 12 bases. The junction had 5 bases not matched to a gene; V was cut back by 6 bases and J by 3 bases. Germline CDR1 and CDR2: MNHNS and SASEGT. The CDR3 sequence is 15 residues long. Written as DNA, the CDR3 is TGTGCCAGCAGCCCCAGGACTAGCGGGAAAGAGACCCAGTACTTC. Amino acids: CASSPRTSGKETQYF.

The CDR3 loop reads CASRSTGTSGRGTQYF. The CDR3 DNA reads as TGTGCCAGCAGGTCTACCGGGACTAGCGGCCGGGGGACGCAGTATTTT. This chain links TRBV2 with TRBJ2-3; 11 bases line up with TRBD2. J was trimmed by 9 bases and V by 6 bases; bases with no gene match: 14. The CDR3 totals 16 residues. CDR1 is SNHLY and CDR2 is FYNNEI in the germline V gene.

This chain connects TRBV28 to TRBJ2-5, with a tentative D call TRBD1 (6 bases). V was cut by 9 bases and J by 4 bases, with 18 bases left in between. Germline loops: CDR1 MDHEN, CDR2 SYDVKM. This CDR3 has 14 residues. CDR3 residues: CARTHKTGRETQYF. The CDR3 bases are TGTGCCAGAACTCATAAAACAGGGAGAGAGACCCAGTACTTC.

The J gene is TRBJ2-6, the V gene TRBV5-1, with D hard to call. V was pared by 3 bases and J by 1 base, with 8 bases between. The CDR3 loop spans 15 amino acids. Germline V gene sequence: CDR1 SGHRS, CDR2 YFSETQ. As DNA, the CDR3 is TGCGCCAGCAGCTCCCCTTTTTCTGGGGCCAACGTCCTGACTTTC. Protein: CASSSPFSGANVLTF.

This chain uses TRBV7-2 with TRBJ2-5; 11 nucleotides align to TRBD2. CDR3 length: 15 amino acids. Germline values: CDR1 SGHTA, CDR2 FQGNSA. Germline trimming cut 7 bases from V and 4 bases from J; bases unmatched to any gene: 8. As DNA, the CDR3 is TGTGCCAGCACTGCTAGCGGGAGGTTGGGAGAGACCCAGTACTTC. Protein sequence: CASTASGRLGETQYF.

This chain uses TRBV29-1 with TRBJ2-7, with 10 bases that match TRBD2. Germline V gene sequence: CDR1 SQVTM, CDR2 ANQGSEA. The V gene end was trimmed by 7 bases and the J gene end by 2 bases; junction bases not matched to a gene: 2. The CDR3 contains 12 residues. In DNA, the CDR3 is TGCAGCGCTAGCGGGGGTACCTACGAGCAGTACTTC. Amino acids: CSASGGTYEQYF.

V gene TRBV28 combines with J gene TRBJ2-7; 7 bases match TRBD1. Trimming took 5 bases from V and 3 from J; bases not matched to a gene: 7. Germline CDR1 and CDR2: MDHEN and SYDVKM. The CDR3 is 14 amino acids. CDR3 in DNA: TGTGCCAGCAGTCCCCAACAGGGGAGCTACGAGCAGTACTTC. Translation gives CASSPQQGSYEQYF. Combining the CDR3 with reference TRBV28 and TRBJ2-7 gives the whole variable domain DVKVTQSSRYLVKRTGEKVFLECVQDMDHENMFWYRQDPGLGLRLIYFSYDVKMKEKGDIPEGYSVSREKKERFSLILESASTNQTSMYLCASSPQQGSYEQYFGPGTRLTVT.

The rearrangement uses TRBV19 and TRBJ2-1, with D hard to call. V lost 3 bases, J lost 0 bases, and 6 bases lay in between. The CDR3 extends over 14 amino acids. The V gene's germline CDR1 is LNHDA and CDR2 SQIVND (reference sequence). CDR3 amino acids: CASSIMSSYNEQFF. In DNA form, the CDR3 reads TGTGCCAGTAGTATCATGAGCTCCTACAATGAGCAGTTCTTC.

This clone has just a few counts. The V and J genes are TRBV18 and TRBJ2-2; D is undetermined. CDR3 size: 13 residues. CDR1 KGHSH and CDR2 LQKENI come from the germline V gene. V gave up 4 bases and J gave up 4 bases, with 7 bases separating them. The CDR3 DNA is TGTGCCAGCTCACGATACAGCACCGGGGAGCTGTTTTTT. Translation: CASSRYSTGELFF.

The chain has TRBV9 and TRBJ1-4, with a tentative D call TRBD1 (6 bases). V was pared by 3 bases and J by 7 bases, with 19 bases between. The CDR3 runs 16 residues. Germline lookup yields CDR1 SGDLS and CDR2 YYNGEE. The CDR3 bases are TGTGCCAGCAGCGCTCAAGCGCAGGGGCTGAGTGAAAAACTGTTTTTT. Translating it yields CASSAQAQGLSEKLFF.

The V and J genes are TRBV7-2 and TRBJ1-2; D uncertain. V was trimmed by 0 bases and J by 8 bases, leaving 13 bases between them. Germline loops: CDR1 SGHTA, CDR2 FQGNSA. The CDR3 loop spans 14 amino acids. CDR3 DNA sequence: TGTGCCAGCAGCTTAGCCCAGGACTATCTAGGCTACACCTTC. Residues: CASSLAQDYLGYTF.

Here the CDR3 reads CASSGVSEQFF. The DNA for the CDR3 is TGTGCCAGCAGCGGAGTTTCTGAGCAGTTCTTC. This chain links TRBV6-5 with TRBJ2-1; no firm D call. V was clipped by 6 bases and J by 9 bases, with 9 bases between them. Germline CDR1 is MNHEY and CDR2 is SVGAGI. The CDR3 is 11 residues long.

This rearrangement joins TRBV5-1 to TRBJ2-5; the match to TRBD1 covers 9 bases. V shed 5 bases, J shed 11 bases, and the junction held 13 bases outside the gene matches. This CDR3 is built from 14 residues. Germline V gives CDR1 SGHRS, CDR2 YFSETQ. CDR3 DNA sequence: TGCGCCAGCAGTTCCGGGACAGGGACTAAGGAGCAGTACTTC. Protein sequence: CASSSGTGTKEQYF.

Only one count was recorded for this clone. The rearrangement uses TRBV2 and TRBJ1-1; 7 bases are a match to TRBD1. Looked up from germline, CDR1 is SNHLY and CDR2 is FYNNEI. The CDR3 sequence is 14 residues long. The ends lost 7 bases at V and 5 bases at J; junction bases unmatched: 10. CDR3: CASMSTGSGTEAFF. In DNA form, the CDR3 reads TGTGCCAGCATGTCGACAGGGAGCGGGACTGAAGCTTTCTTT.

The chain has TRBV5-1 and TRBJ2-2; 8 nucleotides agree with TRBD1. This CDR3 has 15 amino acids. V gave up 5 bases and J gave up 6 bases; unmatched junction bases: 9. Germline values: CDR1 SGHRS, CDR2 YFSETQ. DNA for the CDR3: TGCGCCAGCAGTTACCGACAGGGGTCCCCCGGGGAGCTGTTTTTT. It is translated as CASSYRQGSPGELFF.

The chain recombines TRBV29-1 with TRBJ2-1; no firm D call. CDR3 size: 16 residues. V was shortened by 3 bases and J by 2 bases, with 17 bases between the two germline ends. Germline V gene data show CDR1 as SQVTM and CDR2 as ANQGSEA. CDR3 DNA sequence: TGCAGCGTTGACCCCTCCGGGTTTACTACCTACAATGAGCAGTTCTTC. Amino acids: CSVDPSGFTTYNEQFF.

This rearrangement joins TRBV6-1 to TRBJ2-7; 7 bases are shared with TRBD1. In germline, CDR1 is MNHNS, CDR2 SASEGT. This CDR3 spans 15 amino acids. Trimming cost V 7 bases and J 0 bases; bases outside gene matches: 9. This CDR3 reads CASTTFRGNSYEQYF. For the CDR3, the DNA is TGTGCCAGCACCACCTTCAGGGGGAACTCCTACGAGCAGTACTTC.